This T cell receptor (beta chain) was recorded in a study of cytomegalovirus exposure and HLA in healthy donors. In the PCR, 60 Vbeta and 13 Jbeta primers were used. Repertoires were generated with immunoSEQ multiplex PCR, while TCRdb's copy carries only in-frame clones and drops some. The table includes 180,000 or so clones, roughly 9.5% detected once. As to this clone: Its target is not known.

Study-level findings and limits: Researchers had no immune exposure information except CMV serostatus available. In a later analysis, TCR association rates varied by HLA locus: DRB1 most, HLA-C fewest. TCR beta sequences numbering around 15,000 were associated with HLA alleles at 0.05 false discovery rate in a later analysis.

The receptor's source is a woman aged 25 to 39 in good health and CMV-seropositive. Sequenced input: PBMCs.

The CDR3 reads CASSPGEHWSSYEQYF. CDR3 DNA sequence: TGTGCCAGTAGCCCGGGGGAACACTGGAGCTCCTACGAGCAGTACTTC. This sequence joins TRBV19 and TRBJ2-7; weak D call: TRBD2 (6 bases). The CDR3 is made up of 16 amino acids. From germline, CDR1 is LNHDA and CDR2 SQIVND (reference sequence). The V end lost 6 bases, the J end lost 0 bases, and 18 bases lay between the germline ends.